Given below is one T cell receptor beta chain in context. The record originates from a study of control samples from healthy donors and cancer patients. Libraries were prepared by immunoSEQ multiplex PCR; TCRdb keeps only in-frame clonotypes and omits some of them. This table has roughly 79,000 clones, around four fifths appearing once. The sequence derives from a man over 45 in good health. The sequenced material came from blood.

The CDR3 region has the DNA TGTGCCAGCAGCCCCACCGGGACTAGGGTGGATACGCAGTATTTT. Translating gives CASSPTGTRVDTQYF. The rearrangement links TRBV27 to TRBJ2-3, with 8 bases matching TRBD2. The CDR3 loop spans 15 amino acids. Germline lookup yields CDR1 MNHEY and CDR2 SMNVEV (reference sequence). With 6 bases clipped from V and 6 bases from J, the junction kept 11 bases outside the gene matches.